This T cell receptor beta chain was identified in a study of blood T cells in healthy people across ages. Study-level results: Long-lived donors carried more naive CD4+ cells and greater diversity than aged donors. It was held that the diversity estimates obtained from one million T cells were underestimates.

Using a J-beta primer mix together with a sample-barcoded 5' primer, a second PCR was run for roughly 6 to 11 cycles. Unique molecular identifiers of 12 random nucleotides labeled each cDNA. TCRdb re-derived calls from the 5' RACE reads in MiXCR, one entry per CDR3 protein. The sample shows roughly 1 million distinct CDR3 sequences, approximately 25% of them seen only once. This clonotype was found a few times. Its antigen remains unknown. Per sample, extraction of total RNA gave at least 5.5 micrograms in every case. This sample was shared with a second study, whose subject was T cells of mothers and their children.

The receptor was derived from a girl aged 2-10 years in good health. The material sequenced was blood.

CDR3 coding DNA: TGCAGCGTGGCAACCTTAGCCAAAAACATTCAGTACTTC. It encodes CSVATLAKNIQYF. The chain employs TRBV29-1 and TRBJ2-4, with D unresolved. CDR3 length: 13 amino acids. Trimming cost V 6 bases and J 0 bases, with 9 bases left between them. Germline CDR1 reads SQVTM; CDR2 reads ANQGSEA. Combining the CDR3 with reference TRBV29-1 and TRBJ2-4 gives the whole variable domain SAVISQKPSRDICQRGTSLTIQCQVDSQVTMMFWYRQQPGQSLTLIATANQGSEATYESGFVIDKFPISRPNLTFSTLTVSNMSPEDSSIYLCSVATLAKNIQYFGAGTRLSVL.